The 25 T cell receptor beta chains presented below share a single source sample, sequenced in a study of blood T cell repertoires in COVID-19. This table comes from immunoSEQ multiplex PCR, and its TCRdb copy is limited to in-frame clones, with some not included. The table has just over 300,000 clones, 87% seen once. Specimen: peripheral blood. All receptors come from a man between 18 and 35 years old with active or convalescent COVID-19.

This chain uses TRBV2 with TRBJ1-1; no firm D call. Deletions cut 4 bases from V and 1 base from J, with 4 bases between. This CDR3 is 12 amino acids long. Germline CDR1 reads SNHLY; CDR2 reads FYNNEI. Here the CDR3 reads CASSGGNTEAFF. DNA of the CDR3: TGTGCCAGCAGTGGAGGGAACACTGAAGCTTTCTTT.

This clone was seen once. This sequence joins TRBV2 and TRBJ2-7; 7 nucleotides agree with TRBD1. Germline CDR1 and CDR2: SNHLY and FYNNEI. The CDR3 consists of 15 residues. Trimming took 5 bases from V and 3 from J; bases not matched to a gene: 10. The CDR3 DNA follows: TGTGCCAGCAGTCAAGGACAGGTAAACTACTACGAGCAGTACTTC. It codes for CASSQGQVNYYEQYF.

The sample holds a few counts of this clone. The chain links TRBV3-1 (or the pseudogene TRBV3-2) to TRBJ2-7; D not resolved. V lost 0 bases and J lost 0, with 9 bases in between. This CDR3 has 15 residues. Germline V lookup: CDR1 LGHDT, CDR2 YNNKEL (reference sequence). CDR3 nucleotide sequence: TGTGCCAGCAGCCAAGATCATGTTCCCTCCTACGAGCAGTACTTC. Translating it yields CASSQDHVPSYEQYF.

The chain joins TRBV4-1 to TRBJ2-7, with a possible D match to TRBD1 (6 bases). Germline V gene sequence: CDR1 MGHRA, CDR2 YSYEKL. V gave up 0 bases and J gave up 7 bases, with 16 bases separating them. The CDR3 loop spans 15 amino acids. CDR3 protein: CASSQEGAGVREQYF. CDR3 coding DNA: TGCGCCAGCAGCCAAGAGGGAGCAGGGGTACGAGAGCAGTACTTC.

The chain recombines TRBV5-4 with TRBJ1-6; D is unresolved. V lost 0 bases and J 8 bases, leaving 9 bases between the germline ends. This CDR3 contains 14 residues. Germline V gene data show CDR1 as SGHNT and CDR2 as YYREEE (reference sequence). The chain's CDR3 is CASSLGGRDSPLHF. The CDR3 coding sequence is TGTGCCAGCAGCTTGGGTGGGAGGGATTCACCCCTCCACTTT.

V usage is TRBV5-5 and J usage is TRBJ2-7; D may be TRBD1 (5 bases). Trimming took 1 base from V and 3 from J, leaving 11 bases between them. The CDR3 totals 14 residues. CDR1 and CDR2 (germline): SGHKS, YYEKEE (reference sequence). The CDR3 region is CASSLIQVDYEQYF. In DNA, the CDR3 is TGTGCCAGCAGCTTGATACAGGTCGACTACGAGCAGTACTTC.

This chain links TRBV7-6 with TRBJ1-1; 8 bases agree with TRBD1. The CDR3 has 15 amino acids. J gave up 1 base and V 5 bases, and 6 bases lay outside the gene matches. The V gene's germline CDR1 is SGHVS and CDR2 FNYEAQ. CDR3 residues: CASSEQGVGNTEAFF. CDR3 nucleotide sequence: TGTGCCAGCAGCGAACAGGGGGTGGGGAACACTGAAGCTTTCTTT.

The gene calls are TRBV5-5 and TRBJ1-1; D uncertain. The CDR3 is 12 amino acids. Germline V gene data show CDR1 as SGHKS and CDR2 as YYEKEE (reference sequence). V lost 1 base and J lost 5, with 6 bases in between. As DNA, the CDR3 is TGTGCCAGCAGCTTGCTGCAGACTGAAGCTTTCTTT. Its translation: CASSLLQTEAFF.

V gene TRBV11-2 combines with J gene TRBJ2-1; TRBD2 matches 8 bases. Trimming at V came to 6 bases and at J to 5 bases, leaving 12 bases not matched to a gene. Germline V gene data show CDR1 as SGHAT and CDR2 as FQNNGV. The CDR3 runs to 16 residues. The CDR3 DNA sequence: TGTGCCAGCAGATGGAGCGGAGCGGGGGTTCACAATGAGCAGTTCTTC. Its translation is CASRWSGAGVHNEQFF. The whole variable domain, filled in from reference TRBV11-2 and TRBJ2-1, reads EAGVAQSPRYKIIEKRQSVAFWCNPISGHATLYWYQQILGQGPKLLIQFQNNGVVDDSQLPKDRFSAERLKGVDSTLKIQPAKLEDSAVYLCASRWSGAGVHNEQFFGPGTRLTVL.

J is TRBJ2-7 and V is TRBV21-1; the listed D gene, TRBD2, was not tested against the DNA. TRBV21-1 is a listed pseudogene. The length of the CDR3 is 11 residues. DNA for the CDR3: TGTGCCAGCAGCAACATCGGGTTTGCGTACTTC. Protein sequence: CASSNIGFAYF.

The rearrangement uses TRBV4-3 and TRBJ2-5, with 11 bases matching TRBD2. There are 18 residues in the CDR3. In germline, CDR1 is LGHNA, CDR2 YSLEER. With V trimmed by 0 bases and J by 1 base, 7 bases remained unmatched. In DNA, the CDR3 is TGCGCCAGCAGCCAAGAATTTTCCGGGACTAGCGGCCAAGAGACCCAGTACTTC. It is translated as CASSQEFSGTSGQETQYF.

The chain has TRBV6-5 and TRBJ2-7, with a weak D call TRBD1 (6 bases). CDR1 and CDR2 (germline): MNHEY, SVGAGI. This CDR3 has 13 amino acids. V dropped 5 bases and J dropped 3 bases, with 11 bases sitting between them. The CDR3 DNA is TGTGCCAGCAGTCGCTCAGGGGACTACGAGCAGTACTTC. This translates into CASSRSGDYEQYF.

In its sample, this clone was seen once. The V and J genes are TRBV9 and TRBJ1-3; D ambiguous. The V gene lost 4 bases and the J gene lost 0 bases, with 11 bases spanning the gap. CDR1 and CDR2 from the germline V gene are SGDLS and YYNGEE. CDR3 length equals 15 residues. The DNA of the CDR3 is TGTGCCAGCAGCAGAGAGGCGAGCTCTGGAAACACCATATATTTT. Translating it yields CASSREASSGNTIYF.

V and J are TRBV10-3 and TRBJ1-2, with 9 nucleotides matching TRBD1. This CDR3 spans 12 amino acids. J lost 8 bases, V lost 9 bases, and 7 bases had no gene match. Germline V gene lookup returns CDR1 ENHRY and CDR2 SYGVKD. CDR3 sequence (DNA): TGTGCCATGTCGGGACAGGGTCGAGGCTACACCTTC. It specifies CAMSGQGRGYTF.

The J gene is TRBJ1-6, the V gene TRBV4-1, with D tentatively TRBD1 (5 bases). The CDR3 length is 16 residues. V was trimmed by 1 base and J by 6 bases, leaving 13 bases between them. Germline values: CDR1 MGHRA, CDR2 YSYEKL. As DNA, the CDR3 is TGCGCCAGCAGCCAAGCGCCAGGGAACTTTAATTCACCCCTCCACTTT. Protein sequence: CASSQAPGNFNSPLHF.

The J gene is TRBJ2-7, the V gene TRBV5-1, with 14 bases matching TRBD2. V gave up 4 bases and J gave up 3 bases; unmatched junction bases: 9. CDR1 and CDR2 (germline): SGHRS, YFSETQ. The CDR3 extends over 17 amino acids. The CDR3 DNA reads as TGCGCCAGCAGCACCGGGACTAGCGGGAGAACCCGCTACGAGCAGTACTTC. Its protein is CASSTGTSGRTRYEQYF.

The V and J genes are TRBV7-8 and TRBJ2-3; 11 nucleotides align to TRBD2. The CDR3 covers 14 residues. Germline V CDR1 and CDR2: SGHVS, FQNEAQ. J gave up 7 bases and V 5 bases, and 5 bases lay outside the gene matches. CDR3 amino acids: CASSDSGGEHTQYF. In DNA form, the CDR3 reads TGTGCCAGCAGCGATAGCGGGGGGGAACATACGCAGTATTTT.

This chain links TRBV28 with TRBJ1-1; D not certain. This CDR3 comprises 13 residues. V lost 4 bases and J 4 bases, leaving 10 bases between the germline ends. CDR1 is MDHEN and CDR2 is SYDVKM in the germline V gene. The CDR3 protein is CASSSPSGTEAFF. In nucleotides, the CDR3 is TGTGCCAGCAGTTCCCCGTCGGGCACTGAAGCTTTCTTT.

The chain combines TRBV4-2 with TRBJ1-2; 7 nucleotides match TRBD1. Trimming at V came to 4 bases and at J to 6 bases, leaving 11 bases not matched to a gene. In germline, CDR1 is LGHNA, CDR2 YNFKEQ. The CDR3 is 15 residues long. The CDR3 DNA is TGTGCCAGCAGCCCCCGGACAGGATTAAGTGATGGCTACACCTTC. This encodes CASSPRTGLSDGYTF.

Written as DNA, the CDR3 is TGTGCCAGCAGTGAGCACAGCAGAAATCAGCCCCAGCATTTT. Translating gives CASSEHSRNQPQHF. The chain couples TRBV25-1 to TRBJ1-5, with no clear D. The V end lost 3 bases, the J end lost 4 bases, and 10 bases lay between the germline ends. The CDR3 length is 14 residues. The germline gives CDR1 MGHDK, CDR2 SYGVNS.

This chain joins TRBV5-4 and TRBJ2-7; D is perhaps TRBD2 (6 bases). Germline V lookup: CDR1 SGHNT, CDR2 YYREEE (reference sequence). V was cut by 0 bases and J by 4 bases, with 14 bases left in between. The CDR3 sequence is 15 residues long. As DNA, the CDR3 is TGTGCCAGCAGCTTGGGGGGGGATCTAGGATACGAGCAGTACTTC. Its protein product is CASSLGGDLGYEQYF.

This chain uses TRBV4-2 with TRBJ2-7; the D gene is possibly TRBD2 (6 bases). V was shortened by 4 bases and J by 1 base, with 17 bases between the two germline ends. The CDR3 extends over 16 amino acids. Germline CDR1 and CDR2: LGHNA and YNFKEQ. DNA for the CDR3: TGTGCCAGCAGCCCACCCGAGGGGCGGGGATCCTACGAGCAGTACTTC. It encodes CASSPPEGRGSYEQYF.

The chain joins TRBV27 to TRBJ2-3; 13 bases are shared with TRBD2. V trimming: 5 bases; J trimming: 1 base; junction bases outside the gene matches: 6. This CDR3 spans 17 amino acids. Germline-derived CDR1 and CDR2 are MNHEY and SMNVEV (reference sequence). The CDR3 loop reads CASSHQLAGGRTDTQYF. The CDR3 DNA reads as TGTGCCAGCAGTCACCAACTAGCGGGGGGGCGCACAGATACGCAGTATTTT.

This chain uses TRBV18 with TRBJ2-2; TRBD1 agrees at 8 bases. Looked up from germline, CDR1 is KGHSH and CDR2 is LQKENI. The CDR3 sequence is 16 residues long. Losses at the gene ends were 4 bases for V and 4 bases for J; bases not matched to a gene: 8. CDR3 DNA: TGTGCCAGCTCACTTGCAGGGGGCCGTGTCACCGGGGAGCTGTTTTTT. As protein: CASSLAGGRVTGELFF.

V gene TRBV15 combines with J gene TRBJ1-4; D unresolved. Germline assignment: CDR1 LNHNV and CDR2 YYDKDF (reference sequence). V was clipped by 1 base and J by 2 bases, with 5 bases between them. This CDR3 is built from 14 residues. In DNA, the CDR3 is TGTGCCACCAGCAGAGCTCCCACTAATGAAAAACTGTTTTTT. Translation: CATSRAPTNEKLFF. Full variable domain (rest looked up from reference TRBV15 and TRBJ1-4): DAMVIQNPRYQVTQFGKPVTLSCSQTLNHNVMYWYQQKSSQAPKLLFHYYDKDFNNEADTPDNFQSRRPNTSFCFLDIRSPGLGDTAMYLCATSRAPTNEKLFFGSGTQLSVL.